This T cell receptor (beta chain) stems from a study of blood T cell repertoires in COVID-19. Measured with immunoSEQ multiplex PCR; TCRdb has only the in-frame clones, and not every one. The data hold some 330,000 clones, with roughly 88% observed a single time. The sequenced sample consisted of PBMCs or T cells enriched from blood (not recorded which). This receptor was taken from a man aged 25 to 40 who had recovered from COVID-19.

CDR3 bases: TGTGCCAGCAGCAAGAGGGGCGGCCGACAGGGGCGTTATACGGTTGCCGGGGAGCTGTTTTTT. As protein: CASSKRGGRQGRYTVAGELFF. The chain recombines TRBV21-1 with TRBJ2-2; the table calls TRBD1, which could not be checked here. TRBV21-1 is tagged as a pseudogene. CDR3 size: 21 residues.